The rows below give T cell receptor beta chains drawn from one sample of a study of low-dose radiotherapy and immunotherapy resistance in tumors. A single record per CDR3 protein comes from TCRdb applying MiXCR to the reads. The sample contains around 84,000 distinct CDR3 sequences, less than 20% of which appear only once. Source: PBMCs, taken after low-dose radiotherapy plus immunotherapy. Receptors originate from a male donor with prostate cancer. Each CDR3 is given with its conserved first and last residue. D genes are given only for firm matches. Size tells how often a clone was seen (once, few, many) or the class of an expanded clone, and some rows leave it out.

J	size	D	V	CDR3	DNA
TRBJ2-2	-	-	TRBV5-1	CASRLSGIVSPGELFF	TGCGCCAGCCGATTGTCAGGGATCGTCTCCCCCGGGGAGCTGTTTTTT
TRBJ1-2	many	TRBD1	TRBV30	CAWSVLGGRGHGGYTF	TGTGCCTGGAGTGTACTTGGGGGCAGGGGGCACGGTGGCTACACCTTC
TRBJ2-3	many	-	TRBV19	CASSEAGYADTQYF	TGTGCCAGCAGCGAGGCCGGGTACGCAGATACGCAGTATTTT
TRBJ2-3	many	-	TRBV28	CASQEGLTDTQYF	TGTGCCAGCCAGGAGGGGCTCACAGATACGCAGTATTTT
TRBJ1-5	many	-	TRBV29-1	CSVAITAKEPQHF	TGCAGCGTTGCAATTACAGCCAAGGAGCCCCAGCATTTT
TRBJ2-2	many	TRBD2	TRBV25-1	CASSDFGRATGELFF	TGTGCCAGCAGTGATTTCGGGAGGGCTACCGGGGAGCTGTTTTTT
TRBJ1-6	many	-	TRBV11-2	CASSLEPGFNSPLHF	TGTGCCAGCAGCTTAGAGCCAGGGTTCAATTCACCCCTCCACTTT
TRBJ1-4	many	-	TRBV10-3	CAIKRAANEKLFF	TGTGCCATCAAACGTGCGGCTAATGAAAAACTGTTTTTT
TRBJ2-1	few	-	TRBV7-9	CASSLGMVAEQFF	TGTGCCAGCAGCTTAGGCATGGTGGCTGAGCAGTTCTTC
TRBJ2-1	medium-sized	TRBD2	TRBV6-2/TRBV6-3	CASSISGTSGSNEQFF	TGTGCCAGCAGTATATCCGGGACTAGCGGGAGTAATGAGCAGTTCTTC
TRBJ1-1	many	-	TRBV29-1	CSVVWVINTEAFF	TGCAGCGTTGTTTGGGTAATCAACACTGAAGCTTTCTTT
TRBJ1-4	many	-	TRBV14	CASSQLGNEKLFF	TGTGCCAGCAGCCAGTTGGGGAATGAAAAACTGTTTTTT
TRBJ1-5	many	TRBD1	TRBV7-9	CASSLEGTAYSNQPQHF	TGTGCCAGCAGCTTAGAGGGGACAGCGTATAGCAATCAGCCCCAGCATTTT
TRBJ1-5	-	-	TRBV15	CATSITGNNQPQHF	TGTGCCACCAGCATCACAGGGAATAATCAGCCCCAGCATTTT
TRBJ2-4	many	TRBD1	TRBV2	CASSEDRGSIQYF	TGTGCCAGCAGTGAGGACAGGGGTAGTATTCAGTACTTC
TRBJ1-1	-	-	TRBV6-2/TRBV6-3	CASSLITGSEAFF	TGTGCCAGCAGCCTTATTACAGGGAGTGAAGCTTTCTTT